One and the same sample provided the 21 T cell receptor beta chains below, sequenced in a study of blood T cell repertoires in COVID-19. Profiled with immunoSEQ multiplex PCR; TCRdb holds only in-frame clones, not every one. The sample gives hundreds of thousands of clones, around nine tenths of which show up once; approximately 1.5% is in the top ten. Sequenced input: PBMCs or T cells enriched from blood (not recorded which). All receptors derive from a woman aged 18-29 years who had been exposed to COVID-19.

The V and J genes are TRBV7-6 and TRBJ2-1; TRBD2 matches 10 bases. The J segment lost 5 bases and the V segment lost 2 bases, leaving 3 bases of the junction unmatched. Germline V gene data show CDR1 as SGHVS and CDR2 as FNYEAQ. There are 15 residues in the CDR3. In DNA form, the CDR3 reads TGTGCCAGCAGCTTAACTAGCGGGACCCACAATGAGCAGTTCTTC. This translates into CASSLTSGTHNEQFF.

The gene calls are TRBV6-2 or TRBV6-3 and TRBJ2-7, with TRBD2 matching over 7 bases. Germline assignment: CDR1 MNHEY and CDR2 SVGEGT. The CDR3 totals 12 residues. Trimming cost V 6 bases and J 4 bases; bases outside gene matches: 3. The CDR3 protein is CASSSGLYEQYF. For the CDR3, the DNA is TGTGCCAGCAGCTCGGGACTATACGAGCAGTACTTC.

The chain recombines TRBV6-5 with TRBJ2-2; 7 nucleotides match TRBD1. V lost 6 bases, J lost 5 bases, and 6 bases stayed unmatched. The CDR3 sequence is 14 residues long. Germline lookup yields CDR1 MNHEY and CDR2 SVGAGI. This CDR3 is CASRQGWETGELFF. CDR3 DNA sequence: TGTGCCAGCAGACAGGGGTGGGAGACCGGGGAGCTGTTTTTT.

The V and J genes are TRBV30 and TRBJ2-5, with D tentatively TRBD2 (6 bases). CDR3 size: 15 residues. The germline gives CDR1 GTSNPN, CDR2 SVGIG (reference sequence). Trimming shortened V by 2 bases and J by 6 bases, and 19 bases separated the two germline ends. As DNA, the CDR3 is TGTGCCTGGAGTAAATCCCTCCTAGCGTTAAAGACCCAGTACTTC. Its protein is CAWSKSLLALKTQYF.

The chain uses TRBV6-5 and TRBJ2-2, with a tentative D call TRBD2 (5 bases). V lost 0 bases and J 2 bases, leaving 10 bases between the germline ends. This CDR3 has 16 amino acids. Looked up from germline, CDR1 is MNHEY and CDR2 is SVGAGI. In nucleotides, the CDR3 is TGTGCCAGCAGTTACTCAGGACTCCCCAACACCGGGGAGCTGTTTTTT. Translating gives CASSYSGLPNTGELFF.

The gene calls are TRBV7-8 and TRBJ2-5; TRBD1 agrees at 7 bases. The CDR3 is 16 residues long. V dropped 4 bases and J dropped 2; count of bases not matched to a gene: 10. Looked up from germline, CDR1 is SGHVS and CDR2 is FQNEAQ. CDR3 DNA: TGTGCCAGCAGCTCATCTTTACAGGGGCCTCAAGAGACCCAGTACTTC. Amino acids: CASSSSLQGPQETQYF.

The chain is built from TRBV6-5 and TRBJ1-3, with D unresolved. In germline, CDR1 is MNHEY, CDR2 SVGAGI. V gave up 2 bases and J gave up 4 bases, with 12 bases separating them. The CDR3 sequence is 15 residues long. The DNA for the CDR3 is TGTGCCAGCAGTTACATTTCCCGCGCCGGAAACACCATATATTTT. Residues: CASSYISRAGNTIYF.

V is TRBV18 and J is TRBJ1-1; weak D call: TRBD1 (6 bases). V gave up 5 bases and J gave up 5 bases, with 12 bases separating them. Germline CDR1 reads KGHSH; CDR2 reads LQKENI. The CDR3 is 13 amino acids. As DNA, the CDR3 is TGTGCCAGCTCAGACACAGGGCTGACTGAAGCTTTCTTT. As protein: CASSDTGLTEAFF. The full variable domain, completed using reference TRBV18 and TRBJ1-1, is NAGVMQNPRHLVRRRGQEARLRCSPMKGHSHVYWYRQLPEEGLKFMVYLQKENIIDESGMPKERFSAEFPKEGPSILRIQQVVRGDSAAYFCASSDTGLTEAFFGQGTRLTVV.

The chain combines TRBV5-1 with TRBJ2-7; TRBD1 aligns across 8 bases. Germline V gives CDR1 SGHRS, CDR2 YFSETQ. V was pared by 1 base and J by 1 base, with 7 bases of the junction left unmatched. CDR3 length equals 16 residues. The CDR3 bases are TGCGCCAGCAGCTTGAGTTCCGGGACAGGATCCTACGAGCAGTACTTC. It codes for CASSLSSGTGSYEQYF.

V gene TRBV29-1 combines with J gene TRBJ2-7; weak D call: TRBD2 (6 bases). The CDR3 loop spans 15 amino acids. Trimming shortened V by 1 base and J by 12 bases, and 25 bases separated the two germline ends. CDR1 is SQVTM, CDR2 ANQGSEA, per germline. The CDR3 sequence: CSVEGLEGLSTSTYF. CDR3 sequence (DNA): TGCAGCGTTGAAGGATTGGAGGGCCTGAGTACGAGCACGTACTTC.

This rearrangement joins TRBV28 to TRBJ2-7; 11 bases align to TRBD1. This CDR3 has 16 amino acids. Germline CDR1 reads MDHEN; CDR2 reads SYDVKM. The V and J ends lost 3 bases and 3 bases, in that order; junction bases with no gene match: 7. The CDR3 here is CASSLFGQGAGYEQYF. Here the CDR3 DNA reads TGTGCCAGCAGTTTGTTCGGACAGGGGGCTGGCTACGAGCAGTACTTC.

The chain couples TRBV19 to TRBJ2-7; 7 positions match TRBD1. The junction had 11 bases not matched to a gene; V was cut back by 1 base and J by 2 bases. Germline V gives CDR1 LNHDA, CDR2 SQIVND (reference sequence). This CDR3 has 17 amino acids. The CDR3 sequence is CASSIVTSRTGPYEQYF. CDR3 nucleotides: TGTGCCAGTAGTATAGTGACCAGCCGGACAGGACCCTACGAGCAGTACTTC.

The chain carries TRBV7-9 and TRBJ1-1, with TRBD1 matching 7 bases. Trimming cost V 5 bases and J 4 bases; bases outside gene matches: 13. This CDR3 contains 16 residues. Germline V CDR1 and CDR2: SEHNR, FQNEAQ (reference sequence). CDR3 sequence reads: CASSHPRQGASTEAFF. The CDR3 DNA follows: TGTGCCAGCAGCCACCCTAGACAGGGTGCCAGCACTGAAGCTTTCTTT.

The chain carries TRBV13 and TRBJ2-7, with 7 nucleotides matching TRBD2. The CDR3 has 16 amino acids. Germline V gives CDR1 PRHDT, CDR2 FYEKMQ (reference sequence). J lost 1 base, V lost 5 bases, and 11 bases had no gene match. The CDR3 reads CASSPPIWGGSYEQYF. The CDR3 DNA reads TGTGCCAGCAGCCCACCTATTTGGGGGGGATCCTACGAGCAGTACTTC.

This sequence joins TRBV3-1 (or the pseudogene TRBV3-2) and TRBJ1-2; D is ambiguous. Germline CDR1 is LGHDT and CDR2 is YNNKEL (reference sequence). V was shortened by 2 bases and J by 3 bases, with 10 bases between the two germline ends. The CDR3 totals 14 residues. The DNA for the CDR3 is TGTGCCAGCAGCCAACCGGGAACCTACTATGGCTACACCTTC. It encodes CASSQPGTYYGYTF.

The chain combines TRBV4-1 with TRBJ2-1, with 14 bases fitting TRBD2. Germline V lookup: CDR1 MGHRA, CDR2 YSYEKL. Losses at the gene ends were 4 bases for V and 8 bases for J; bases not matched to a gene: 13. The CDR3 loop spans 18 amino acids. CDR3 nucleotides: TGCGCCAGCAGCCGGGGGACTAGCGGGGGTATCGGGGTGGATGAGCAGTTCTTC. Translated, it gives CASSRGTSGGIGVDEQFF.

V usage is TRBV19 and J usage is TRBJ1-5, with 8 bases matching TRBD1. Germline V CDR1 and CDR2: LNHDA, SQIVND (reference sequence). Germline trimming cut 2 bases from V and 2 bases from J; bases unmatched to any gene: 23. The CDR3 has 22 residues. CDR3 residues: CASSIPHRTFSGQGEGNQPQHF. The CDR3 DNA sequence: TGTGCCAGTAGTATACCCCACCGGACCTTTTCCGGACAGGGAGAGGGCAATCAGCCCCAGCATTTT.

This chain links TRBV4-2 with TRBJ2-7; 15 nucleotides line up with TRBD2. The CDR3 is 21 amino acids. CDR1 and CDR2 (germline): LGHNA, YNFKEQ. V was pared by 0 bases and J by 3 bases, with 15 bases of the junction left unmatched. For the CDR3, the DNA is TGTGCCAGCAGCCAAGAGGCAGCGCCGGGACTAGCGGGAGGACAAAACTACGAGCAGTACTTC. Translating gives CASSQEAAPGLAGGQNYEQYF.

Regarding this clone: Other DNA sequences in this specimen translate into the identical CDR3. V usage is TRBV4-2 and J usage is TRBJ2-3; 12 nucleotides align to TRBD2. The J segment lost 3 bases and the V segment lost 4 bases, leaving 2 bases of the junction unmatched. The CDR3 totals 15 residues. In germline, CDR1 is LGHNA, CDR2 YNFKEQ. The CDR3 DNA is TGTGCCAGCAGCCCTAGCGGGGGGGCGACAGATACGCAGTATTTT. Protein sequence: CASSPSGGATDTQYF.

This clone was counted at least ten times. The chain combines TRBV21-1 with TRBJ1-4; the D call of TRBD1 is as the table states it, not checked on the DNA. TRBV21-1 is a listed pseudogene. The CDR3 spans 16 residues. This CDR3 reads CASARDSLATNEKLFF. CDR3 DNA sequence: TGTGCCAGCGCCCGGGACAGTCTGGCAACTAATGAAAAACTGTTTTTT.

The rearrangement links TRBV5-1 to TRBJ2-7; D possibly corresponds to TRBD1 (6 bases). The germline V and J ends were trimmed by 6 bases and 1 base, with 14 bases remaining between them. There are 14 residues in the CDR3. Germline CDR1 SGHRS, CDR2 YFSETQ. CDR3 residues: CASIRDIESYEQYF. In DNA form, the CDR3 reads TGCGCCAGCATTCGGGACATCGAATCCTACGAGCAGTACTTC. Complete variable domain (other parts from reference TRBV5-1 and TRBJ2-7): KAGVTQTPRYLIKTRGQQVTLSCSPISGHRSVSWYQQTPGQGLQFLFEYFSETQRNKGNFPGRFSGRQFSNSRSEMNVSTLELGDSALYLCASIRDIESYEQYFGPGTRLTVT.